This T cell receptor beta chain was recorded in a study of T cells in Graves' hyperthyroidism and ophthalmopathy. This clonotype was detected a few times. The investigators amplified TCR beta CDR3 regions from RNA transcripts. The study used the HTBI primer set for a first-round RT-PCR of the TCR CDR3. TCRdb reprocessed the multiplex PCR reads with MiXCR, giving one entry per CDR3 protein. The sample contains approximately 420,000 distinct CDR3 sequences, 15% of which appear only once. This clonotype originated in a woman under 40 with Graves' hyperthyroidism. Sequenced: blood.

This CDR3 reads CASSYSVGRTGELFF. CDR3 bases: TGTGCCAGCAGTTACTCGGTGGGAAGGACCGGGGAGCTGTTTTTT. The V gene is TRBV6-5, the J gene TRBJ2-2; D uncertain. Per germline, CDR1 MNHEY and CDR2 SVGAGI. The CDR3 has 15 amino acids. Trimming removed 0 bases from V and 5 bases from J, with 10 bases in between.